These 29 T cell receptor beta chains share one sample of origin, sequenced in a study of shared clonotypes between healthy human individuals. Assay used: immunoSEQ multiplex PCR; TCRdb lists only in-frame clones, some missing. The table has around 1.5 million clones, under 99% seen once. The source material was naive CD4+ T cells sorted from blood. Indicated subset: CD45RA+ positively selected. All receptors derive from a man aged 25 to 40 in good health.

The chain carries TRBV19 and TRBJ1-1; no reliable D call. CDR3 length: 14 amino acids. Germline loops: CDR1 LNHDA, CDR2 SQIVND (reference sequence). V was shortened by 10 bases and J by 1 base, with 16 bases between the two germline ends. As DNA, the CDR3 is TGTGCCACCTGCTCCTTAAGTCGGAACACTGAAGCTTTCTTT. It translates to CATCSLSRNTEAFF.

V gene TRBV28 combines with J gene TRBJ1-5; 7 bases are a match to TRBD1. The J segment lost 3 bases and the V segment lost 5 bases, leaving 4 bases of the junction unmatched. This CDR3 contains 14 residues. CDR1 MDHEN and CDR2 SYDVKM come from the germline V gene. The CDR3 bases are TGTGCCAGCAGTGCTGGGACAGACAATCAGCCCCAGCATTTT. Its protein product is CASSAGTDNQPQHF.

This chain joins TRBV27 and TRBJ1-5; D ambiguous. Germline-derived CDR1 and CDR2 are MNHEY and SMNVEV (reference sequence). Trimming shortened V by 6 bases and J by 0 bases, and 6 bases separated the two germline ends. The CDR3 extends over 13 amino acids. The CDR3 region is CASRLYSNQPQHF. CDR3 coding DNA: TGTGCCAGCAGACTTTATAGCAATCAGCCCCAGCATTTT.

The chain employs TRBV5-1 and TRBJ2-1, with D tentatively TRBD1 (6 bases). The V and J ends lost 4 bases and 6 bases respectively, with 14 bases between them. Germline CDR1 reads SGHRS; CDR2 reads YFSETQ. The CDR3 totals 14 residues. This CDR3 is CASSPTGSLNEQFF. The CDR3, as DNA: TGCGCCAGCAGCCCGACAGGAAGTCTCAATGAGCAGTTCTTC.

This sequence joins TRBV5-6 and TRBJ1-1; TRBD1 agrees at 8 bases. This CDR3 has 14 residues. In germline, CDR1 is SGHDT, CDR2 YYEEEE. The V segment lost 7 bases and the J segment 3 bases; nucleotides outside the gene matches: 8. This chain's CDR3 is CASQDRGRDTEAFF. CDR3 DNA sequence: TGTGCCAGCCAAGACAGGGGTAGAGACACTGAAGCTTTCTTT. The variable domain in full, completed from reference TRBV5-6 and TRBJ1-1, reads DAGVTQSPTHLIKTRGQQVTLRCSPKSGHDTVSWYQQALGQGPQFIFQYYEEEERQRGNFPDRFSGHQFPNYSSELNVNALLLGDSALYLCASQDRGRDTEAFFGQGTRLTVV.

V usage is TRBV18 and J usage is TRBJ1-5, with 10 bases that match TRBD1. Losses at the gene ends were 8 bases for V and 7 bases for J; bases not matched to a gene: 5. Per germline, CDR1 KGHSH and CDR2 LQKENI. The CDR3 loop spans 13 amino acids. In DNA form, the CDR3 reads TGTGCCAGCGGACAGACAGGGGGCCAGCCCCAGCATTTT. This codes for CASGQTGGQPQHF.

The CDR3 DNA reads as TGTGCCAGCAACACGCGGGGTGCGAGGATCACAGATACGCAGTATTTT. This encodes CASNTRGARITDTQYF. The chain joins TRBV5-6 to TRBJ2-3, with D possibly matching TRBD2 (6 bases). Germline values: CDR1 SGHDT, CDR2 YYEEEE. Trimming shortened V by 6 bases and J by 2 bases, and 19 bases separated the two germline ends. This CDR3 spans 16 amino acids. The full variable domain, its missing parts supplied by reference TRBV5-6 and TRBJ2-3, is DAGVTQSPTHLIKTRGQQVTLRCSPKSGHDTVSWYQQALGQGPQFIFQYYEEEERQRGNFPDRFSGHQFPNYSSELNVNALLLGDSALYLCASNTRGARITDTQYFGPGTRLTVL.

The DNA of the CDR3 is TGTGCCAGCAGCTTAAGTGCTGGGGGCTACAATGAGCAGTTCTTC. This translates into CASSLSAGGYNEQFF. The chain carries TRBV7-2 and TRBJ2-1; D possibly matches TRBD1 or TRBD2 (5 bases each). V was shortened by 2 bases and J by 3 bases, with 11 bases between the two germline ends. This CDR3 comprises 15 residues. CDR1 and CDR2 from the germline V gene are SGHTA and FQGNSA.

Note on this clone: Other DNA sequences within the sample encode an identical CDR3. The chain's CDR3 is CASSPRTYEQYF. The CDR3 DNA sequence: TGTGCCAGCAGTCCCCGGACCTACGAGCAGTACTTC. The V gene is TRBV7-9, the J gene TRBJ2-7; no definite D call. The CDR3 spans 12 residues. Germline V gene lookup returns CDR1 SEHNR and CDR2 FQNEAQ (reference sequence). Trimming shortened V by 6 bases and J by 2 bases, and 8 bases separated the two germline ends.

The CDR3 DNA sequence: TGTGCCAGCATATGGACAGGGTTGAAGACCCAGTACTTC. Its translation: CASIWTGLKTQYF. The V call is TRBV6-1, the J call TRBJ2-5, with TRBD1 matching over 8 bases. V lost 7 bases, J lost 6 bases, and 7 bases stayed unmatched. The germline V gene encodes CDR1 MNHNS and CDR2 SASEGT. The CDR3 covers 13 residues.

The J gene is TRBJ1-2, the V gene TRBV7-9, with TRBD1 identical over 11 bases. The CDR3 sequence is 15 residues long. Trimming removed 1 base from V and 4 bases from J; junction bases left unmatched: 2. CDR1 and CDR2 from the germline V gene are SEHNR and FQNEAQ (reference sequence). As DNA, the CDR3 is TGTGCCAGCAGCTTAGGGACAGGGGGCGTCTATGGCTACACCTTC. Its protein is CASSLGTGGVYGYTF.

This chain connects TRBV4-2 to TRBJ2-1, with TRBD2 matching over 16 bases. The CDR3 contains 16 residues. The trim removed 0 bases at V and 7 bases at J, leaving 0 bases unmatched. Germline V lookup: CDR1 LGHNA, CDR2 YNFKEQ. CDR3 amino acids: CASSQEGLAGGNEQFF. The CDR3 region has the DNA TGTGCCAGCAGCCAAGAGGGACTAGCGGGAGGGAATGAGCAGTTCTTC.

The V gene is TRBV2, the J gene TRBJ1-2, with D tentatively TRBD1 (5 bases). The V gene's germline CDR1 is SNHLY and CDR2 FYNNEI. Trimming cost V 4 bases and J 4 bases, with 10 bases left between them. The CDR3 has 13 amino acids. The CDR3 reads CASSVLQAYGYTF. CDR3 DNA: TGTGCCAGCAGTGTCTTACAGGCCTATGGCTACACCTTC.

The chain joins TRBV7-9 to TRBJ2-2, with TRBD2 matching over 14 bases. Unmatched junction bases numbered 4, after V lost 5 bases and J lost 5 bases. Germline CDR1 reads SEHNR; CDR2 reads FQNEAQ (reference sequence). The CDR3 is 16 amino acids. This CDR3 reads CASSGGLAGDTGELFF. In nucleotides, the CDR3 is TGTGCCAGCAGCGGGGGACTAGCGGGAGATACCGGGGAGCTGTTTTTT.

The chain joins TRBV18 to TRBJ2-2; D is perhaps TRBD2 (7 bases). Trimming removed 3 bases from V and 6 bases from J, with 14 bases in between. This CDR3 spans 15 amino acids. Germline V gene data show CDR1 as KGHSH and CDR2 as LQKENI. CDR3 sequence: CASSPYRGAAGELFF. CDR3 coding DNA: TGTGCCAGCTCACCGTATCGGGGGGCAGCCGGGGAGCTGTTTTTT.

The genes are TRBV2 and TRBJ2-4; the match to TRBD1 covers 7 bases. The V and J ends lost 3 bases and 1 base, in that order; junction bases with no gene match: 0. This CDR3 has 14 amino acids. Germline V gene sequence: CDR1 SNHLY, CDR2 FYNNEI. The CDR3 loop reads CASSDRGAKNIQYF. The DNA of the CDR3 is TGTGCCAGCAGTGACAGGGGGGCCAAAAACATTCAGTACTTC.

A single count supports this clone. CDR3 in DNA: TGTGCCAGCCGGACAGGGACGGGCTACGAGCAGTACTTC. Its translation: CASRTGTGYEQYF. The chain couples TRBV28 to TRBJ2-7; TRBD1 matches at 8 bases. CDR1 MDHEN and CDR2 SYDVKM come from the germline V gene. Unmatched junction bases numbered 6, after V lost 8 bases and J lost 3 bases. The CDR3 totals 13 residues. Full variable domain (remainder filled in from reference TRBV28 and TRBJ2-7): DVKVTQSSRYLVKRTGEKVFLECVQDMDHENMFWYRQDPGLGLRLIYFSYDVKMKEKGDIPEGYSVSREKKERFSLILESASTNQTSMYLCASRTGTGYEQYFGPGTRLTVT.

The V and J genes are TRBV18 and TRBJ2-7; D is uncertain. Germline CDR1 and CDR2: KGHSH and LQKENI. Trimming shortened V by 3 bases and J by 4 bases, and 19 bases separated the two germline ends. The CDR3 covers 16 residues. CDR3 region: CASSPPRPHGSYEQYF. The DNA for the CDR3 is TGTGCCAGCTCACCCCCCAGGCCTCACGGCTCTTACGAGCAGTACTTC.

This clone was detected only once. The V gene is TRBV7-9, the J gene TRBJ1-1; no clear D gene. Germline CDR1 and CDR2: SEHNR and FQNEAQ (reference sequence). V dropped 5 bases and J dropped 0 bases, with 13 bases sitting between them. The CDR3 extends over 15 amino acids. The CDR3 sequence is CASSLRQALNTEAFF. The CDR3, as DNA: TGTGCCAGCAGCCTGCGACAAGCACTGAACACTGAAGCTTTCTTT.

The chain carries TRBV5-1 and TRBJ2-6; no clear D. Trimming pared 4 bases from V and 4 bases from J, leaving 15 bases between. The CDR3 has 16 residues. CDR1 SGHRS and CDR2 YFSETQ come from the germline V gene. In nucleotides, the CDR3 is TGCGCCAGCAGCCCGGACGACTTGTCGGGGGCCAACGTCCTGACTTTC. It is translated as CASSPDDLSGANVLTF.

The J gene is TRBJ2-1, the V gene TRBV11-3; 7 nucleotides agree with TRBD1. CDR3 size: 16 residues. The ends lost 5 bases at V and 0 bases at J; junction bases unmatched: 7. Germline CDR1 and CDR2: SGHNT and YENEEA. The DNA of the CDR3 is TGTGCCAGCAGCCGAGACAGGGAGCGCTCCTACAATGAGCAGTTCTTC. Residues: CASSRDRERSYNEQFF.

The chain carries TRBV18 and TRBJ2-3; no clear D. The CDR3 is 13 residues long. The germline V gene has CDR1 KGHSH and CDR2 LQKENI. The V end was cut by 3 bases, the J end by 5 bases, with 9 bases between. CDR3 DNA sequence: TGTGCCAGCTCACCGGACGGAGAAGATACGCAGTATTTT. Its protein is CASSPDGEDTQYF.

The chain carries TRBV11-3 and TRBJ2-2; 8 bases fit TRBD2. Germline assignment: CDR1 SGHNT and CDR2 YENEEA. The ends lost 8 bases at V and 1 base at J; junction bases unmatched: 3. The CDR3 length is 14 residues. The CDR3 DNA reads TGTGCCAGCTCGGCGGGGGGGAACACCGGGGAGCTGTTTTTT. Amino acids: CASSAGGNTGELFF.

This clone was found once. The chain has TRBV5-1 and TRBJ1-5; 7 bases map to TRBD1. J was trimmed by 4 bases and V by 3 bases; bases with no gene match: 13. Germline V lookup: CDR1 SGHRS, CDR2 YFSETQ. The CDR3 extends over 17 amino acids. CDR3 in amino acids: CASSSNPLDRANQPQHF. The CDR3 DNA reads as TGCGCCAGCAGCTCGAACCCCCTTGACAGGGCTAATCAGCCCCAGCATTTT. The complete variable domain, with remaining parts taken from reference TRBV5-1 and TRBJ1-5, reads KAGVTQTPRYLIKTRGQQVTLSCSPISGHRSVSWYQQTPGQGLQFLFEYFSETQRNKGNFPGRFSGRQFSNSRSEMNVSTLELGDSALYLCASSSNPLDRANQPQHFGDGTRLSIL.

In regard to this clone: In the same sample, other DNA sequences code for this CDR3. The CDR3 nucleotides are TGTGCCAGCAGCTTAGAAGGGGGCGGTCAGCCCCAGCATTTT. This sequence encodes CASSLEGGGQPQHF. The chain combines TRBV7-9 with TRBJ1-5, with TRBD1 identical over 7 bases. V gave up 1 base and J gave up 6 bases; unmatched junction bases: 3. CDR1 and CDR2 from the germline V gene are SEHNR and FQNEAQ (reference sequence). The CDR3 spans 14 residues.

The gene calls are TRBV6-4 and TRBJ1-5; D remains unclear. Trimming cost V 5 bases and J 5 bases, with 10 bases left between them. The germline CDR1 and CDR2 sequences are MRHNA and SNTAGT. This CDR3 spans 13 amino acids. The CDR3 protein is CASSLEVDQPQHF. The CDR3 coding sequence is TGTGCCAGCAGTTTGGAGGTAGATCAGCCCCAGCATTTT.

The genes are TRBV7-6 and TRBJ2-1; the D is unclear. This CDR3 spans 13 amino acids. Per germline, CDR1 SGHVS and CDR2 FNYEAQ. The ends were cut back, 2 bases at V and 9 bases at J, with 11 bases in the middle. The CDR3 loop reads CASSLFEHSEQFF. In DNA form, the CDR3 reads TGTGCCAGCAGCTTATTCGAGCATAGTGAGCAGTTCTTC.

The genes are TRBV6-6 and TRBJ1-1; D not certain. CDR3 length equals 15 residues. CDR1 MNHNY and CDR2 SVGAGI come from the germline V gene (reference sequence). V lost 4 bases and J 0 bases, leaving 12 bases between the germline ends. The CDR3 region has the DNA TGTGCCAGCAGTTCCACGAGGTACATGAACACTGAAGCTTTCTTT. Amino acid sequence: CASSSTRYMNTEAFF.

J is TRBJ2-7 and V is TRBV2, with 9 bases identical to TRBD1. Looked up from germline, CDR1 is SNHLY and CDR2 is FYNNEI. The CDR3 has 14 amino acids. Trimming cost V 6 bases and J 5 bases; bases outside gene matches: 8. The CDR3 loop is CASRAGTGFDEQYF. CDR3 DNA sequence: TGTGCCAGCAGAGCCGGGACAGGGTTCGACGAGCAGTACTTC.